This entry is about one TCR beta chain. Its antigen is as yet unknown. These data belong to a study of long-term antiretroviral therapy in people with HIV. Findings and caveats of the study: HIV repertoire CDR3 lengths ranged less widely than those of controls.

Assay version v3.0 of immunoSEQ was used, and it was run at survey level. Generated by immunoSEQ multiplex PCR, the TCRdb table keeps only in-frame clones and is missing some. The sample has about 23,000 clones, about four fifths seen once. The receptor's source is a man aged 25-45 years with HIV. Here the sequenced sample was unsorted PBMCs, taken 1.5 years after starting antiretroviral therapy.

This CDR3 reads CASSSYRDKYYEQYF. CDR3 nucleotides: TGTGCCAGCAGCTCCTACCGGGACAAATACTACGAGCAGTACTTC. The V call is TRBV7-8, the J call TRBJ2-7; tentative D call: TRBD1 (6 bases). This CDR3 is 15 amino acids long. The germline V gene has CDR1 SGHVS and CDR2 FQNEAQ. The V end was cut by 4 bases, the J end by 3 bases, with 16 bases between. The whole variable domain, filled in from reference TRBV7-8 and TRBJ2-7, reads GAGVSQSPRYKVAKRGQDVALRCDPISGHVSLFWYQQALGQGPEFLTYFQNEAQLDKSGLPSDRFFAERPEGSVSTLKIQRTQQEDSAVYLCASSSYRDKYYEQYFGPGTRLTVT.